This TCR beta chain was identified during a study of blood T cell repertoires in COVID-19. In the study overall: The samples span acute and convalescent COVID-19 from the United States, Italy and Spain.

Authors' data handling: It was from reference gene primer amplification that nucleated cell counts were estimated. Assay: immunoSEQ multiplex PCR; the TCRdb copy retains only in-frame clones and omits some. Clone size and the V and J calls come from that table; the DNA yielded D and trimming. The data hold approximately 250,000 clones, with about 88% observed a single time. V lost 0 bases and J lost 6; bases outside the gene matches: 3. The CDR3 is made up of 14 amino acids. Germline V gives CDR1 SGDLS, CDR2 YYNGEE. The clonotype originates from an older woman in a cohort exposed to, infected with or recovered from COVID-19 (not recorded which). Sequencing used PBMCs or T cells enriched from blood (not recorded which). This sequence joins TRBV9 and TRBJ1-2, with TRBD1 matching 9 bases. The CDR3 loop is CASSVDRGRNGYTF. CDR3 coding DNA: TGTGCCAGCAGCGTAGACAGGGGGCGCAATGGCTACACCTTC.